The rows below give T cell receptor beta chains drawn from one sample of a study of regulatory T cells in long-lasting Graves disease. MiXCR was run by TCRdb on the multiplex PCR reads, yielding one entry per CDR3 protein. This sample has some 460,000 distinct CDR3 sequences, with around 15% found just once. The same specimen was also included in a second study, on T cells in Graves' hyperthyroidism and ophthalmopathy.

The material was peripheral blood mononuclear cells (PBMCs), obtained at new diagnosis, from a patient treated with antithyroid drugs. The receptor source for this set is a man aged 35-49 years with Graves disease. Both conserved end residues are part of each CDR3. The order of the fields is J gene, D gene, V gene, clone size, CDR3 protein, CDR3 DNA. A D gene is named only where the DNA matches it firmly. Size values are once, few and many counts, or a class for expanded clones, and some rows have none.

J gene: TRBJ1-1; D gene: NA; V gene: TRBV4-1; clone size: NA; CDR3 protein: CASSQDGSGASDTEAFF; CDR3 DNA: TGCGCCAGCAGCCAAGATGGGTCGGGGGCTTCGGACACTGAAGCTTTCTTT
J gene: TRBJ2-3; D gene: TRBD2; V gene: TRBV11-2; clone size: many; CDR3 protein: CASSLGLAGENTQYF; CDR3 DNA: TGTGCCAGCAGCTTAGGCCTAGCGGGAGAGAATACGCAGTATTTT
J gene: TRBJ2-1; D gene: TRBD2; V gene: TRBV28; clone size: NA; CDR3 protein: CASSFPLAGETYNEQFF; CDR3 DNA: TGTGCCAGCAGTTTCCCACTAGCGGGCGAGACCTACAATGAGCAGTTCTTC
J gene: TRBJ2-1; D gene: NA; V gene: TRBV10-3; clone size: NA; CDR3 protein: CAISDHRGMYNEQFF; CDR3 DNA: TGTGCCATCAGTGATCACCGCGGGATGTACAATGAGCAGTTCTTC
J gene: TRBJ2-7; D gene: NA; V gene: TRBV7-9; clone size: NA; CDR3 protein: CASKDDPGENYEQYF; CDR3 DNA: TGTGCCAGCAAAGACGACCCGGGGGAAAACTACGAGCAGTACTTC
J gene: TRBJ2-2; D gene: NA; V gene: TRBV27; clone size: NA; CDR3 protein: CASSLLATAGELFF; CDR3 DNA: TGTGCCAGCAGTTTGTTGGCGACCGCCGGGGAGCTGTTTTTT
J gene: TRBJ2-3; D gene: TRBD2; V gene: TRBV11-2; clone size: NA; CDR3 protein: CASSSRLAGVGDTQYF; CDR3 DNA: TGTGCCAGCAGCTCTCGACTAGCGGGAGTGGGAGATACGCAGTATTTT
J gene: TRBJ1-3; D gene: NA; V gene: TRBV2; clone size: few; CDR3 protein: CARADATPGGNTIYF; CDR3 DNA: TGTGCCAGGGCTGACGCTACCCCGGGCGGAAACACCATATATTTT
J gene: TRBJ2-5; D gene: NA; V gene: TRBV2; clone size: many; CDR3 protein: CASSERGFYQETQYF; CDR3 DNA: TGTGCCAGCAGTGAACGAGGATTCTACCAAGAGACCCAGTACTTC
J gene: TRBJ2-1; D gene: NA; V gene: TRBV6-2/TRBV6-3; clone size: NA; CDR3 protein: CASSYSGETNEQFF; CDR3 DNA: TGTGCCAGCAGTTACTCGGGAGAAACCAACGAGCAGTTCTTC
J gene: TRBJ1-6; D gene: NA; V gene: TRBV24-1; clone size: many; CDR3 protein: CATSPAGYNSPLHF; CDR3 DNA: TGTGCCACCAGTCCTGCAGGTTATAATTCACCCCTCCACTTT
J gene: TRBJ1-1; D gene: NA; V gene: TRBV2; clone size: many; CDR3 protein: CASSESGNTEAFF; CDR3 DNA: TGTGCCAGCAGTGAATCGGGGAACACTGAAGCTTTCTTT
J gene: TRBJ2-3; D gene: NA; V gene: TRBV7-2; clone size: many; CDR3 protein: CASSLLAADTQYF; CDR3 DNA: TGTGCCAGCAGCTTACTAGCCGCAGATACGCAGTATTTT
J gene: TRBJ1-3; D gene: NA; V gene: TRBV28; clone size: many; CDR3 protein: CASSLPGSGNTIYF; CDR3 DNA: TGTGCCAGCAGTTTACCGGGGTCTGGAAACACCATATATTTT
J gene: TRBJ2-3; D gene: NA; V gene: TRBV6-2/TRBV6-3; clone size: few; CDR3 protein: CASSYSMGLWRDQGDTQYF; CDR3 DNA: TGTGCCAGCAGTTACTCGATGGGGTTATGGCGGGACCAGGGAGATACGCAGTATTTT
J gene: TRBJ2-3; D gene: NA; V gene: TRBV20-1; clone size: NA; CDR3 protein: CSARDLGGDTQYF; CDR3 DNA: TGCAGTGCTAGAGATCTGGGGGGAGATACGCAGTATTTT
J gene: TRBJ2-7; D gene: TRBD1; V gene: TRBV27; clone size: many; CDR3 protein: CASSSGPTGGEQYF; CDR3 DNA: TGTGCCAGCAGCTCGGGACCCACAGGGGGGGAGCAGTACTTC
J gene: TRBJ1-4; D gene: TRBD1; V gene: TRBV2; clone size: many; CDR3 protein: CASSSGTGGFNEKLFF; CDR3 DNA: TGTGCCAGCAGCTCTGGGACAGGTGGATTTAATGAAAAACTGTTTTTT
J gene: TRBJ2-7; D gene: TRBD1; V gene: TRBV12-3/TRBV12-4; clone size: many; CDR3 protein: CASSSRTGPYEQYF; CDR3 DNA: TGTGCCAGCAGTTCGAGGACAGGGCCCTACGAGCAGTACTTC
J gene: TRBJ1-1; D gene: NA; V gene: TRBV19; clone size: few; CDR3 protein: CASSTYSGTEAFF; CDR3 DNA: TGTGCCAGTAGTACCTACTCGGGGACTGAAGCTTTCTTT
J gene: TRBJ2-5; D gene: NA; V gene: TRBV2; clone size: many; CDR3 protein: CASSKEAGGSTQYF; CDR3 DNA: TGTGCCAGCAGCAAGGAAGCGGGCGGTTCGACCCAGTACTTC
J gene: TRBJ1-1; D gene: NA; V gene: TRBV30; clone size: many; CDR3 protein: CAWRQTMNTEAFF; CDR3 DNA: TGTGCCTGGAGGCAGACCATGAACACTGAAGCTTTCTTT
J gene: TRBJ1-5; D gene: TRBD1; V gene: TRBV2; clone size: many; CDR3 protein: CASGSTGANQPQHF; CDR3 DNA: TGTGCCAGCGGATCGACAGGGGCCAATCAGCCCCAGCATTTT
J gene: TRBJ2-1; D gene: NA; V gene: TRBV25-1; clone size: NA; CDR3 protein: CASSSTTGHHYNEQFF; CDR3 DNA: TGTGCCAGCAGTTCAACGACAGGCCACCACTACAATGAGCAGTTCTTC
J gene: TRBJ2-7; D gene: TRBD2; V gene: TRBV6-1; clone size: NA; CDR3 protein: CASSERTGGTGGEQYF; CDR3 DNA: TGTGCCAGCAGTGAACGAACGGGAGGCACCGGGGGCGAGCAGTACTTC